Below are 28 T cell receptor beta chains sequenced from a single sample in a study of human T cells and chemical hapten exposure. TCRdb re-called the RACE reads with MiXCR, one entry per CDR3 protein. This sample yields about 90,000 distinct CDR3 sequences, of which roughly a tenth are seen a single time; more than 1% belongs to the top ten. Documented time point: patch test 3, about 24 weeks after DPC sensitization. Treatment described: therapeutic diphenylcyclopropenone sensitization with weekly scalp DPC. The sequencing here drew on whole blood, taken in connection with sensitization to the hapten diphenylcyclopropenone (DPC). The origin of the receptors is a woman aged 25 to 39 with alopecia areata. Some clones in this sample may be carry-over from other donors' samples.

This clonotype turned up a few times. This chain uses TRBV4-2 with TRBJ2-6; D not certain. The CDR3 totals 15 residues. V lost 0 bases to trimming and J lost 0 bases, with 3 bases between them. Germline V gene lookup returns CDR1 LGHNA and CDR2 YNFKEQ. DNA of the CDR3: TGTGCCAGCAGCCAAGATAACTCTGGGGCCAACGTCCTGACTTTC. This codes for CASSQDNSGANVLTF.

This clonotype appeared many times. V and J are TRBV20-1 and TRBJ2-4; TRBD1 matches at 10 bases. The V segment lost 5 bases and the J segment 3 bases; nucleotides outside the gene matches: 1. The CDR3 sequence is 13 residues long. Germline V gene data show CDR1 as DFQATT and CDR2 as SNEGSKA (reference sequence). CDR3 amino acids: CSAGDRGKNIQYF. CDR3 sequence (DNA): TGCAGTGCTGGGGACAGGGGCAAAAACATTCAGTACTTC.

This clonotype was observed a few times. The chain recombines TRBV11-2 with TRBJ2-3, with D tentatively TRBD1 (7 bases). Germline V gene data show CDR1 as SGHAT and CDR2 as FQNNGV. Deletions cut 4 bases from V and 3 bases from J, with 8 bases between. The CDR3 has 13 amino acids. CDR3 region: CASSSGGTDTQYF. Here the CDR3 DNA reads TGTGCCAGCAGCTCAGGGGGGACAGATACGCAGTATTTT.

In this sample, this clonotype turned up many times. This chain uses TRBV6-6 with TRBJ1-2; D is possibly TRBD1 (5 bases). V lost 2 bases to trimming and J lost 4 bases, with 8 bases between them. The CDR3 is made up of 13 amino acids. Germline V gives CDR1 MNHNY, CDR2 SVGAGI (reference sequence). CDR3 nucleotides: TGTGCCAGCAGTTACGACAGTAGCTATGGCTACACCTTC. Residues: CASSYDSSYGYTF.

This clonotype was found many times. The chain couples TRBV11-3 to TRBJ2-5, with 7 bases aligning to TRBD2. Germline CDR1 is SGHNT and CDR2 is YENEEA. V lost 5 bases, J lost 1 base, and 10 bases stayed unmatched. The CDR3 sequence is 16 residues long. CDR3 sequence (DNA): TGTGCCAGCAGCCTGCGGACTAGACACCGCCAAGAGACCCAGTACTTC. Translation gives CASSLRTRHRQETQYF.

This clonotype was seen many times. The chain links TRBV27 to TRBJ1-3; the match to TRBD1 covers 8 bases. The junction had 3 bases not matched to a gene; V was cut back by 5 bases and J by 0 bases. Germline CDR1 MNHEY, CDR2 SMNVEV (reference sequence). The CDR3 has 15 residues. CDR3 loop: CASSRTGSSGNTIYF. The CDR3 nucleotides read TGTGCCAGCAGTCGGACAGGGAGCTCTGGAAACACCATATATTTT.

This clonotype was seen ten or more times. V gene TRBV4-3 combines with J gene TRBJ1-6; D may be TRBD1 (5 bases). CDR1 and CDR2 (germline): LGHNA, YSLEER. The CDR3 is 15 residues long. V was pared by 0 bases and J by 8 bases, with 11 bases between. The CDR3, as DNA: TGCGCCAGCAGCCAAGATGGAGGGGTGGATTCACCCCTCCACTTT. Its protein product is CASSQDGGVDSPLHF.

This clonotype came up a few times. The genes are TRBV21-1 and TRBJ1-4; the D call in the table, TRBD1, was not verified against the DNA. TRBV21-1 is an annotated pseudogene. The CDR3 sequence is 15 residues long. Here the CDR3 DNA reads TGTGCCAGTCCAGACCTACAGGGGCCTAATGAAAAACTGTTTTTT. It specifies CASPDLQGPNEKLFF.

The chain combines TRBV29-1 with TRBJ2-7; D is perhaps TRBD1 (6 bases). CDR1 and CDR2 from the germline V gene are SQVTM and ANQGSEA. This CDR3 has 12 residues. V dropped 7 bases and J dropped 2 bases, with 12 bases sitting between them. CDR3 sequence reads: CSAVDSAYEQYF. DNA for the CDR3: TGCAGCGCAGTGGACAGCGCCTACGAGCAGTACTTC.

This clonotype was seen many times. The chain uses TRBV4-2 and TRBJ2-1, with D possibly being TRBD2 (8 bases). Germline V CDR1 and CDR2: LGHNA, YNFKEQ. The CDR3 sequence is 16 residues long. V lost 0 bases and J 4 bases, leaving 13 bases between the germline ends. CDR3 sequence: CASSQDAGGQYNEQFF. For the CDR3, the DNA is TGTGCCAGCAGCCAAGACGCGGGGGGACAGTACAATGAGCAGTTCTTC.

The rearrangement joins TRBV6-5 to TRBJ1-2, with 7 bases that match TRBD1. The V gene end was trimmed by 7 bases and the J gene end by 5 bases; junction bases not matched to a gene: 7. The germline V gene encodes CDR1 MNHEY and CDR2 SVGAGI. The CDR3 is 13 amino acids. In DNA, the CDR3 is TGTGCCAGCACACCGGGACAGCGATATGGCTACACCTTC. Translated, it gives CASTPGQRYGYTF.

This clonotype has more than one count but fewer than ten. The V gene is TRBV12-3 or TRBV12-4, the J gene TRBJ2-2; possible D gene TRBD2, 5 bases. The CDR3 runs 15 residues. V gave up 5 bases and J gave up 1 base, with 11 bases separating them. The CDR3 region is CASSRTVRNTGELFF. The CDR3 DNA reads TGTGCCAGCAGTAGGACTGTACGGAACACCGGGGAGCTGTTTTTT.

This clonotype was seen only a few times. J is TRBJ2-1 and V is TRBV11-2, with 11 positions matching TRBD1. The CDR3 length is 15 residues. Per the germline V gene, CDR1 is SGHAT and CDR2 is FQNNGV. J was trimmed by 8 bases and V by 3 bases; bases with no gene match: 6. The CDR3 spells CASSFGQGAHHEQFF. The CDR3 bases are TGTGCCAGCAGCTTCGGACAGGGGGCGCATCATGAGCAGTTCTTC.

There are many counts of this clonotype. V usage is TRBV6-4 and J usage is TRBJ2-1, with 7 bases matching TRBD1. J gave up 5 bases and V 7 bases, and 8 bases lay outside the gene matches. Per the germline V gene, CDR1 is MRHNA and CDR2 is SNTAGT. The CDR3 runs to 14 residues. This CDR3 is CASKPGTDHNEQFF. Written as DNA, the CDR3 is TGTGCCAGCAAACCAGGGACAGATCACAATGAGCAGTTCTTC.

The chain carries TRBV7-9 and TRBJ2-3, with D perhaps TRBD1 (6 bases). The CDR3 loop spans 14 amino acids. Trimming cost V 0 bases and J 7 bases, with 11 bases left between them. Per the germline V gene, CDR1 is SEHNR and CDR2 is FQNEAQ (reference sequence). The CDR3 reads CASSLAQGGNTQYF. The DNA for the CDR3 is TGTGCCAGCAGCTTAGCGCAAGGGGGAAATACGCAGTATTTT.

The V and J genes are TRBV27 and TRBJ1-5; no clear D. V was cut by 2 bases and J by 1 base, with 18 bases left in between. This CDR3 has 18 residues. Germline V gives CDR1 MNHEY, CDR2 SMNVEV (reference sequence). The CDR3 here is CASSLHALASRSNQPQHF. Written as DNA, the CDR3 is TGTGCCAGCAGTTTACATGCTCTCGCGAGTCGGAGCAATCAGCCCCAGCATTTT.

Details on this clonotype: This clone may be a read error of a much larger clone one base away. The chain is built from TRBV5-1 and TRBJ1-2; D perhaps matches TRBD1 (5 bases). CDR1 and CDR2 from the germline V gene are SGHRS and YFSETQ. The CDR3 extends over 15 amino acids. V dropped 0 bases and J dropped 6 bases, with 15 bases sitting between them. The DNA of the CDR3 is TGCGCCAGCAGCTTGGCCGGGGCATCCGCCCATGGCTACACCTTC. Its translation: CASSLAGASAHGYTF.

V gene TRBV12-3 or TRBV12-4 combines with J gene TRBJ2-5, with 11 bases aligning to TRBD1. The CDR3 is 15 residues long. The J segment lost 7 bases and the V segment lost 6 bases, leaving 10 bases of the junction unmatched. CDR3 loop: CASSPRGTGGGTQYF. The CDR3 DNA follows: TGTGCCAGCAGCCCGAGGGGGACAGGGGGTGGGACCCAGTACTTC.

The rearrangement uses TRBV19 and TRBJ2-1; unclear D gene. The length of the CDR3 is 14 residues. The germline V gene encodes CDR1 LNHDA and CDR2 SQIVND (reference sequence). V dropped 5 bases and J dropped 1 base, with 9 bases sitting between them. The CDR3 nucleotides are TGTGCCAGTAGTCCTGGCCGGTCCTACAATGAGCAGTTCTTC. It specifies CASSPGRSYNEQFF.

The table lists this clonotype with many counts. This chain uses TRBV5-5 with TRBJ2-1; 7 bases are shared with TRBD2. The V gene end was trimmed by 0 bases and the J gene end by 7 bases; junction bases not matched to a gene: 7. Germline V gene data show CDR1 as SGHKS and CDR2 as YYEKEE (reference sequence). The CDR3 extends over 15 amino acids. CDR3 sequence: CASSLGAGDFNEQFF. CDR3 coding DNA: TGTGCCAGCAGCTTGGGGGCGGGAGATTTTAATGAGCAGTTCTTC. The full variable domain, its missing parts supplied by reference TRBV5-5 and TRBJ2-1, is DAGVTQSPTHLIKTRGQQVTLRCSPISGHKSVSWYQQVLGQGPQFIFQYYEKEERGRGNFPDRFSARQFPNYSSELNVNALLLGDSALYLCASSLGAGDFNEQFFGPGTRLTVL.

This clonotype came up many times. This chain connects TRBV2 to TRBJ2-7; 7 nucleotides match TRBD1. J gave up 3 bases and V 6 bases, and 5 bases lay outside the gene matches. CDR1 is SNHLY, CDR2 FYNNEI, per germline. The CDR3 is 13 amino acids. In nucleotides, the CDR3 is TGTGCCAGCAGGGGGGACAGCCTCTACGAGCAGTACGTC. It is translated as CASRGDSLYEQYV.

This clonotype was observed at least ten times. CDR3 coding DNA: TGCGCCAGCAGCCAGCACGGGGGGCGCGGGACTGAAGCTTTCTTT. Translated: CASSQHGGRGTEAFF. The chain couples TRBV4-3 to TRBJ1-1; TRBD1 is a possible D gene (6 bases). The length of the CDR3 is 15 residues. The ends were cut back, 3 bases at V and 5 bases at J, with 16 bases in the middle. The germline V gene has CDR1 LGHNA and CDR2 YSLEER.

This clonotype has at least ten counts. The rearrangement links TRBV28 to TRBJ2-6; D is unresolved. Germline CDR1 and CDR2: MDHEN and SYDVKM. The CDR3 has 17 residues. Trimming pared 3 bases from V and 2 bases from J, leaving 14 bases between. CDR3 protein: CASSFSSVAPGANVLTF. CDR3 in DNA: TGTGCCAGCAGTTTTTCCAGCGTCGCCCCTGGGGCCAACGTCCTGACTTTC.

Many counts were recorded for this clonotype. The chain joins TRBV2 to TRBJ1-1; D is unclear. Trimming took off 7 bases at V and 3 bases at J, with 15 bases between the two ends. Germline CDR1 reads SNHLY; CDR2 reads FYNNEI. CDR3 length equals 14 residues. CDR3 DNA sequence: TGTGCCAGCATGGGGATCTTCTCGGACACTGAAGCTTTCTTT. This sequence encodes CASMGIFSDTEAFF.

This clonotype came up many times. The CDR3 DNA reads as TGTGCCAGCAGGGGGGGAGGACAGGGGTACCACGAGCAGTACGTC. It is translated as CASRGGGQGYHEQYV. The rearrangement links TRBV6-6 to TRBJ2-7; the match to TRBD1 covers 9 bases. CDR3 length: 15 amino acids. Trimming removed 6 bases from V and 5 bases from J; junction bases left unmatched: 11. From germline, CDR1 is MNHNY and CDR2 SVGAGI (reference sequence).

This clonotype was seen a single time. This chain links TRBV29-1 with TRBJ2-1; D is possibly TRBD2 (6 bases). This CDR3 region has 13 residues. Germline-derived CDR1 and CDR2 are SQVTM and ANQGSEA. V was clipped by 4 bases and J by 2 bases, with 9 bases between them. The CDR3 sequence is CSVGRDAYNEQFF. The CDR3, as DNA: TGCAGCGTTGGGCGGGACGCCTACAATGAGCAGTTCTTC.

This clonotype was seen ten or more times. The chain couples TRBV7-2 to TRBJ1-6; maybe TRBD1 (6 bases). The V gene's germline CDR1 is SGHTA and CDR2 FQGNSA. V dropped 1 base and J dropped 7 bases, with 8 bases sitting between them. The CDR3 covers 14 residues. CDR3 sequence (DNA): TGTGCCAGCAGCTTAGATAGGGGGAATTCACCCCTCCACTTT. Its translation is CASSLDRGNSPLHF. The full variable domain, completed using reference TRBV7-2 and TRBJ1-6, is GAGVSQSPSNKVTEKGKDVELRCDPISGHTALYWYRQSLGQGLEFLIYFQGNSAPDKSGLPSDRFSAERTGGSVSTLTIQRTQQEDSAVYLCASSLDRGNSPLHFGNGTRLTVT.

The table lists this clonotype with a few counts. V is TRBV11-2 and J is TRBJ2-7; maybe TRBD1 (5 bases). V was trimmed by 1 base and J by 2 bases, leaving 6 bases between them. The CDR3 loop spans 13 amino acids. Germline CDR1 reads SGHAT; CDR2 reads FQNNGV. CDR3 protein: CASSLGQPYEQYF. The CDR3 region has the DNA TGTGCCAGCAGCTTAGGACAGCCCTACGAGCAGTACTTC.